The rows below give T cell receptor beta chains drawn from one sample of a study of identical twins. TCRdb re-called the 5' RACE reads with MiXCR, one entry per CDR3 protein. The repertoire has 200,000 to 250,000 distinct CDR3 sequences, about 6.7% of them found once; the top ten carry more than 12%. These data also featured in a second study, about T cells expressing NK-cell markers.

Material for sequencing was CD8+ T cells sorted from blood. The receptor set was obtained from a woman under 30 in good health. The CDR3 runs from the conserved cysteine through the conserved F or W. The D gene is left open where the match is weak. A clone size is listed for some rows: how often the clone was seen (once, few, many), or a class if it is expanded.

>TRBD1|many|TRBV6-5|TRBJ1-6
CASSTGQKNSPLHF
TGTGCCAGCAGTACGGGACAGAAGAATTCACCCCTCCACTTT
>.|.|TRBV7-9|TRBJ1-2
CASSFSPTLYGYTF
TGTGCCAGCAGCTTTAGTCCAACGCTCTATGGCTACACCTTC
>.|few|TRBV15|TRBJ2-5
CATSRDLETQYF
TGTGCCACCAGCAGAGATCTAGAGACCCAGTACTTC
>.|few|TRBV6-5|TRBJ1-5
CASSYVRGGQPQHF
TGTGCCAGCAGTTACGTGCGGGGGGGCCAGCCCCAGCATTTT
>TRBD2|many|TRBV4-3|TRBJ2-7
CASSPAGGGTYEQYF
TGCGCCAGCAGTCCCGCGGGGGGGGGAACTTACGAGCAGTACTTC
>.|few|TRBV7-9|TRBJ2-7
CASSFDSSSYEQYF
TGTGCCAGCAGCTTCGACAGTAGCTCCTACGAGCAGTACTTC
>.|.|TRBV9|TRBJ2-1
CASSAAGFQFF
TGTGCCAGCAGCGCGGCAGGGTTTCAGTTCTTC
>TRBD2|.|TRBV27|TRBJ2-2
CASSLGGWNTGELFF
TGTGCCAGCAGTTTGGGGGGGTGGAACACCGGGGAGCTGTTTTTT
>.|.|TRBV7-9|TRBJ1-2
CASSQMDGYTF
TGTGCCAGCAGCCAGATGGATGGCTACACCTTC
>.|few|TRBV20-1|TRBJ1-6
CSAPGPSSYNSPLHF
TGCAGTGCCCCGGGACCGAGCTCCTATAATTCACCCCTCCACTTT
>TRBD2|few|TRBV20-1|TRBJ2-1
CSATSGAHSYNEQFF
TGCAGTGCTACCAGCGGGGCCCACTCCTACAATGAGCAGTTCTTC
>.|few|TRBV11-3|TRBJ2-5
CASSLRGVETQYF
TGTGCCAGCAGCTTAAGGGGGGTGGAGACCCAGTACTTC
>.|many|TRBV7-2|TRBJ1-1
CASSATDRSRDEAFF
TGTGCCAGCAGCGCCACAGACAGGTCTCGGGATGAAGCTTTCTTT
>.|few|TRBV2|TRBJ1-5
CASSEGVYQPQHF
TGTGCCAGCAGTGAAGGTGTGTATCAGCCCCAGCATTTT
>TRBD2|many|TRBV6-2/TRBV6-3|TRBJ2-7
CASSYRASGRPSYEQYF
TGTGCCAGCAGTTACCGGGCTAGCGGGAGACCCTCCTACGAGCAGTACTTC
>.|many|TRBV14|TRBJ2-7
CASSRSPDMRKRNEQYF
TGTGCCAGCAGCCGGTCACCTGATATGAGAAAACGGAACGAGCAGTACTTC
>TRBD2|few|TRBV3-1|TRBJ2-7
CASSPMGLGMYEQYF
TGTGCCAGCAGCCCTATGGGACTAGGGATGTACGAGCAGTACTTC
>.|.|TRBV5-1|TRBJ2-2
CASFIPNTGELFF
TGCGCCAGCTTCATTCCGAACACCGGGGAGCTGTTTTTT
>TRBD1|.|TRBV6-2/TRBV6-3|TRBJ2-7
CASSRTGISYEQYF
TGTGCCAGCAGCAGGACAGGGATCTCCTACGAGCAGTACTTC
>.|few|TRBV15|TRBJ2-4
CATSFYRAPSRSIQYF
TGTGCCACCAGCTTTTACCGGGCCCCCAGTCGGAGCATTCAGTACTTC
>.|.|TRBV5-5|TRBJ2-7
CASSLSGDEQYF
TGTGCCAGCAGCTTGTCGGGGGACGAGCAGTACTTC
>.|.|TRBV20-1|TRBJ2-1
CSASSNNEQFF
TGCAGTGCTTCGAGTAACAATGAGCAGTTCTTC
>TRBD1|many|TRBV27|TRBJ2-1
CASRPGTGAYSYNEQFF
TGTGCCAGCAGACCGGGGACAGGGGCCTACTCCTACAATGAGCAGTTCTTC
>.|many|TRBV12-3/TRBV12-4|TRBJ1-4
CASRGIVGEKLFF
TGTGCCAGCAGAGGGATTGTTGGAGAAAAACTGTTTTTT
>.|many|TRBV29-1|TRBJ2-3
CSVGTGDSTDTQYF
TGCAGCGTTGGAACTGGGGACAGCACAGATACGCAGTATTTT
>TRBD2|many|TRBV7-8|TRBJ2-2
CASSLGTSGTTGELFF
TGTGCCAGCAGCTTGGGGACTAGCGGAACGACCGGGGAGCTGTTTTTT
>.|few|TRBV6-1|TRBJ1-1
CASSPGDIRTEAFF
TGTGCCAGCAGTCCCGGGGACATTAGGACTGAAGCTTTCTTT
>.|few|TRBV12-3/TRBV12-4|TRBJ1-2
CASSTPGESDGYTF
TGTGCCAGCAGCACCCCAGGGGAATCAGATGGCTACACCTTC
>.|.|TRBV2|TRBJ1-1
CASSERLNTEAFF
TGTGCCAGCAGTGAACGACTGAACACTGAAGCTTTCTTT
>.|.|TRBV9|TRBJ1-2
CASSGAVSRGANYGYTF
TGTGCCAGCAGCGGTGCGGTCTCTCGGGGAGCTAACTATGGCTACACCTTC
>TRBD2|many|TRBV6-2/TRBV6-3|TRBJ2-7
CASRGLAREQYF
TGTGCCAGCAGAGGACTAGCGAGGGAGCAGTACTTC
>.|.|TRBV7-9|TRBJ1-5
CASSQGGQPQHF
TGTGCCAGCAGCCAAGGGGGACAGCCCCAGCATTTT
>.|.|TRBV9|TRBJ1-2
CASSGSGYTF
TGTGCCAGCAGCGGTTCCGGCTACACCTTC
>TRBD1|.|TRBV13|TRBJ2-7
CASSPGTVRYEQYF
TGTGCCAGCAGTCCCGGGACAGTCCGCTACGAGCAGTACTTC
>TRBD2|many|TRBV5-6|TRBJ2-1
CASSSSFRGSTYNEQFF
TGTGCCAGCAGCTCATCATTTCGCGGGAGCACCTACAATGAGCAGTTCTTC
>TRBD1|many|TRBV2|TRBJ2-1
CASPRGWEQFF
TGTGCCAGCCCCAGGGGGTGGGAGCAGTTCTTC
>.|few|TRBV13|TRBJ2-5
CASSSLEATAQETQYF
TGTGCCAGCAGCTCCCTTGAGGCAACGGCTCAAGAGACCCAGTACTTC
>.|few|TRBV7-2|TRBJ2-3
CASSLDITSTDTQYF
TGTGCCAGCAGCTTAGACATCACTAGCACAGATACGCAGTATTTT
>.|many|TRBV7-2|TRBJ2-1
CASSSDSNEQFF
TGTGCCAGCAGCTCGGACAGCAATGAGCAGTTCTTC
>.|many|TRBV7-6|TRBJ2-2
CASSLASIRRTGELFF
TGTGCCAGCAGCTTAGCGTCGATAAGGAGGACCGGGGAGCTGTTTTTT
>.|many|TRBV29-1|TRBJ1-2
CSVEVRYGYTF
TGCAGCGTTGAAGTTAGGTATGGCTACACCTTC
>TRBD1|.|TRBV11-2|TRBJ2-7
CASSPNHIGQGNVHEQYF
TGTGCCAGCAGCCCCAATCACATAGGACAGGGCAACGTCCACGAGCAGTACTTC
>TRBD2|few|TRBV2|TRBJ2-4
CASSEYRGDIQYF
TGTGCCAGCAGTGAATACCGGGGGGACATTCAGTACTTC
>TRBD1|.|TRBV12-3/TRBV12-4|TRBJ1-3
CASSLQGASGNTIYF
TGTGCCAGCAGTTTACAGGGGGCCTCTGGAAACACCATATATTTT
>TRBD1|few|TRBV20-1|TRBJ1-3
CSARDRAGNTIYF
TGCAGTGCTAGGGACAGGGCTGGAAACACCATATATTTT
>TRBD2|few|TRBV6-1|TRBJ2-5
CASRKGLAGETQYF
TGTGCCAGCAGGAAGGGACTAGCGGGAGAGACCCAGTACTTC
>TRBD2|.|TRBV20-1|TRBJ2-1
CSVPIATSAEQFF
TGCAGTGTCCCGATCGCGACTAGCGCAGAGCAGTTCTTC
>TRBD2|many|TRBV29-1|TRBJ2-7
CSVEDQASGNLEQYF
TGCAGCGTTGAAGATCAGGCTAGCGGGAACCTCGAGCAGTACTTC
>.|many|TRBV29-1|TRBJ2-5
CSVAYRDDQETQYF
TGCAGCGTCGCATACCGGGACGACCAAGAGACCCAGTACTTC
>.|few|TRBV5-6|TRBJ1-1
CASSLGTLDAEAFF
TGTGCCAGCAGCTTGGGTACTTTGGACGCTGAAGCTTTCTTT
>.|many|TRBV6-2/TRBV6-3|TRBJ2-5
CASSLEQLETQYF
TGTGCCAGCAGTTTGGAACAGTTGGAGACCCAGTACTTC
>.|.|TRBV5-1|TRBJ2-7
CASIGTAGEQYF
TGCGCCAGCATTGGGACCGCCGGGGAGCAGTACTTC
>.|few|TRBV6-2/TRBV6-3|TRBJ1-5
CASSYGGYQPQHF
TGTGCCAGCAGTTACGGAGGGTATCAGCCCCAGCATTTT
>TRBD1|few|TRBV7-9|TRBJ2-7
CASSSPLGTGEDEQYF
TGTGCCAGCAGCTCGCCTCTCGGGACAGGGGAAGACGAGCAGTACTTC
>.|.|TRBV3-1|TRBJ2-5
CASSQQQETQYF
TGTGCCAGCAGCCAGCAACAAGAGACCCAGTACTTC
>.|.|TRBV7-9|TRBJ1-2
CASSSDSGLANYGYTF
TGTGCCAGCAGCTCGGATTCAGGACTTGCTAACTATGGCTACACCTTC
>.|few|TRBV7-9|TRBJ2-6
CASSLLVGGSGANVLTF
TGTGCCAGCAGCTTACTAGTGGGCGGCTCTGGGGCCAACGTCCTGACTTTC
>TRBD2|many|TRBV5-1|TRBJ2-1
CASSLNGGGVNEQFF
TGCGCCAGCAGCTTGAATGGCGGGGGGGTCAATGAGCAGTTCTTC
>.|few|TRBV7-8|TRBJ2-3
CASTPTRADTQYF
TGTGCCAGCACCCCTACACGGGCAGATACGCAGTATTTT